This T cell receptor (beta chain) emerged from a study of T cells in Graves' hyperthyroidism and ophthalmopathy. Findings and limits, study-wide: Model output signaled ophthalmopathy a median about 6.3 months ahead of onset.

Patients between 18 and 65 years old had hyperthyroidism, newly diagnosed and lasting under 2 months. Thyroid ultrasound, orbital computed tomography, clinical symptoms, and serum thyroxine and TRAb underpinned diagnoses. From RNA transcripts, TCR beta CDR3 regions were amplified. During a first-round RT-PCR of the TCR CDR3, the HTBI primer set was used. TCRdb used MiXCR to reprocess the multiplex PCR reads, holding one entry per CDR3 protein. The data contain about 560,000 distinct CDR3 sequences, 12% to 15% of them singletons. This clonotype was seen ten or more times. What it binds is not known. In germline, CDR1 is KGHSH, CDR2 LQKENI. CDR3 size: 12 residues. V was shortened by 3 bases and J by 7 bases, with 7 bases between the two germline ends.

This rearrangement joins TRBV18 to TRBJ2-1, with no clear D. Sequencing was done on a sample of blood. This receptor was obtained from a woman between 40 and 50 years old with Graves' hyperthyroidism. The CDR3 loop is CASSPEVNEQFF. CDR3 DNA sequence: TGTGCCAGCTCACCTGAGGTTAATGAGCAGTTCTTC.